This note documents a single T cell receptor beta chain sequence. The antigen remains unidentified. The data were obtained in a study of cytomegalovirus exposure and HLA in healthy donors. Study-level results: Being productive about 90% or about 30% of the time was typical of most TCR beta V segments in an earlier analysis.

It was with 60 Vbeta and 13 Jbeta primers that the PCR ran. Sequencing was performed with immunoSEQ multiplex PCR; in TCRdb, only in-frame clones are kept and a portion is missing. This sample carries about 83,000 clones, about four fifths of them seen once, and the ten largest clones take 1.5% to 2%. The CDR3 sequence is 18 residues long. After removal of 5 bases from V and 8 bases from J, the junction contained 15 bases not matched to a gene. CDR1 is MNHEY and CDR2 is SMNVEV in the germline V gene (reference sequence). The sequenced material came from PBMCs. The receptor's source is a woman aged 25 to 39 in good health and CMV-seronegative. The chain has TRBV27 and TRBJ2-3; 14 nucleotides match TRBD2. The CDR3 region has the DNA TGTGCCAGCAGTGCCTCCGGCCTCGGACTAGCGGGAGGAGTTACGCAGTATTTT. Protein sequence: CASSASGLGLAGGVTQYF.